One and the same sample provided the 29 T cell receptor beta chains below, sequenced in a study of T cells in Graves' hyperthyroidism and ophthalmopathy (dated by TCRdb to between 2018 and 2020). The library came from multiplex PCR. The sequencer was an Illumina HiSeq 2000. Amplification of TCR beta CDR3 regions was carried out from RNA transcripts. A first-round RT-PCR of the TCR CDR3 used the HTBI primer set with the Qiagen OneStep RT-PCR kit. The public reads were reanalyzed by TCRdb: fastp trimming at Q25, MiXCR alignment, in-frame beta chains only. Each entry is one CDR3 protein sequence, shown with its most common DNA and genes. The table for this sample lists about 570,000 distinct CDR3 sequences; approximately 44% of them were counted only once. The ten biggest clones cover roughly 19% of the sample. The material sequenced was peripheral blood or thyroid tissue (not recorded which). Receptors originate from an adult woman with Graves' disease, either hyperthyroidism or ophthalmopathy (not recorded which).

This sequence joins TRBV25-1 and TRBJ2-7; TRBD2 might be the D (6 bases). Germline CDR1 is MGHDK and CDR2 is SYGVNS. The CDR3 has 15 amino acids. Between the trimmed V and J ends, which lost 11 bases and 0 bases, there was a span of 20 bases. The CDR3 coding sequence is TGTGCCGCTCCTAGTTGGGAGGACGGCTCCTACGAGCAGTACTTC. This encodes CAAPSWEDGSYEQYF.

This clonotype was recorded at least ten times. CDR3 DNA: TGTGCCAGCTCCCTTCGGGGCATTCAAGAGACCCAGTACTTC. Its translation: CASSLRGIQETQYF. This chain joins TRBV6-5 and TRBJ2-5; D possibly matches TRBD1 or TRBD2 (5 bases each). This CDR3 is 14 amino acids long. Germline lookup yields CDR1 MNHEY and CDR2 SVGAGI. Trimming took off 8 bases at V and 2 bases at J, with 15 bases between the two ends.

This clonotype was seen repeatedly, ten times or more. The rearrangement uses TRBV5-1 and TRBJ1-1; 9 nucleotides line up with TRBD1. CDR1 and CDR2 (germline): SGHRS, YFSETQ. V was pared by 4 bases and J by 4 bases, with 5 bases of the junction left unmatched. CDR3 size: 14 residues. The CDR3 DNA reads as TGCGCCAGCAGCCATGACAGGGGGGGCACTGAAGCTTTCTTT. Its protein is CASSHDRGGTEAFF.

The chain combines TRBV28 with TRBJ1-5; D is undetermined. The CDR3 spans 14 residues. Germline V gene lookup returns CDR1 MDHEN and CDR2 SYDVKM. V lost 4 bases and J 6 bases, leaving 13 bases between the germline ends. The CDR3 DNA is TGTGCCAGCAGTTGGGAAGCCACGGTTCAGCCCCAGCATTTT. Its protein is CASSWEATVQPQHF.

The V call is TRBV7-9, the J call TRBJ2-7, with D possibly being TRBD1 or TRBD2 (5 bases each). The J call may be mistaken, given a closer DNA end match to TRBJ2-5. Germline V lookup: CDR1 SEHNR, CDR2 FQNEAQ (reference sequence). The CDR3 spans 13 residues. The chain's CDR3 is CASTPEGRETQYF. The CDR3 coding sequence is TGTGCCAGCACCCCCGAGGGGAGAGAGACCCAGTACTTC.

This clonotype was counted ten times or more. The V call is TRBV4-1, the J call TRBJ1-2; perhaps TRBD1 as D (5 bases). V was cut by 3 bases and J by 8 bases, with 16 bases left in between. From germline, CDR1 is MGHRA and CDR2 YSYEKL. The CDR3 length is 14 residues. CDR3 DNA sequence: TGCGCCAGCAGCCACCCCGGCAGGGCACGAGGCTACACCTTC. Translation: CASSHPGRARGYTF.

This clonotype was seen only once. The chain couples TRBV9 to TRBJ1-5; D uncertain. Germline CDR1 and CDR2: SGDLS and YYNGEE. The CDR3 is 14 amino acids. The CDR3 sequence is CAGSVGAADQPQHF. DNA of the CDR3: TGTGCTGGCAGCGTAGGAGCCGCGGATCAGCCCCAGCATTTT.

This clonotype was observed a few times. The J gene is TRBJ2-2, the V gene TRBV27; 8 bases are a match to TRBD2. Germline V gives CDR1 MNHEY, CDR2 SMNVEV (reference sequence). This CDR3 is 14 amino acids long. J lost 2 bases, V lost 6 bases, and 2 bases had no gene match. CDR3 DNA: TGTGCCAGCAGAGCGGGAGTTAACACCGGGGAGCTGTTTTTT. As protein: CASRAGVNTGELFF.

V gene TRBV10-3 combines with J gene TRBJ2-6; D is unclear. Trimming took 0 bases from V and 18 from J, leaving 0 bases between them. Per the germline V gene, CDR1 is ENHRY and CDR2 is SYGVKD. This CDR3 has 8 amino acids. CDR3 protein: CAISESTF. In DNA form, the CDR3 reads TGTGCCATCAGTGAGTCGACTTTC.

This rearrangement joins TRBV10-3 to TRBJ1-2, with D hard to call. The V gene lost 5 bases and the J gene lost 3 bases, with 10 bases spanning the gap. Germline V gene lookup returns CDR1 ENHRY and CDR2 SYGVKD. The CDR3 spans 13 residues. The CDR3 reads CAISYQGDYGYTF. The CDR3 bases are TGTGCCATCAGTTATCAAGGCGACTATGGCTACACCTTC.

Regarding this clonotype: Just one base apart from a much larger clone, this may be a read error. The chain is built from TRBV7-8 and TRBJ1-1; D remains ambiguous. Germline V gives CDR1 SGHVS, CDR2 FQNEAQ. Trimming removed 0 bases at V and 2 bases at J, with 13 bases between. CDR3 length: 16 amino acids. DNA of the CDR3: TGTGCCAGCAGCTTAGCGGCGTCAGAAAGAAACACTGAAGCTTTCTTT. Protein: CASSLAASERNTEAFF. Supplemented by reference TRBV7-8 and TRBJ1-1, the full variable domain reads GAGVSQSPRYKVAKRGQDVALRCDPISGHVSLFWYQQALGQGPEFLTYFQNEAQLDKSGLPSDRFFAERPEGSVSTLKIQRTQQEDSAVYLCASSLAASERNTEAFFGQGTRLTVV.

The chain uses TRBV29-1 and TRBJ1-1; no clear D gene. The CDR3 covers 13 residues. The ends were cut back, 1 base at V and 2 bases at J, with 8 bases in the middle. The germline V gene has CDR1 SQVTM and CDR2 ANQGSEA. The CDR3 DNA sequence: TGCAGCGTTGAAGGTTTTACTAACACTGAAGCTTTCTTT. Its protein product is CSVEGFTNTEAFF. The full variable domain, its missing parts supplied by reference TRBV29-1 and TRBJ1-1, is SAVISQKPSRDICQRGTSLTIQCQVDSQVTMMFWYRQQPGQSLTLIATANQGSEATYESGFVIDKFPISRPNLTFSTLTVSNMSPEDSSIYLCSVEGFTNTEAFFGQGTRLTVV.

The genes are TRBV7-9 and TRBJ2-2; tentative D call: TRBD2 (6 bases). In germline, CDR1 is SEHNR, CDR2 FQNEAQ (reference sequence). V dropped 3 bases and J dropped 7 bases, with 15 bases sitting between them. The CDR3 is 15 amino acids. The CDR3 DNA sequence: TGTGCCAGCAGCTTTTCCGCGGGATGGGACGGGGAGCTGTTTTTT. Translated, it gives CASSFSAGWDGELFF.

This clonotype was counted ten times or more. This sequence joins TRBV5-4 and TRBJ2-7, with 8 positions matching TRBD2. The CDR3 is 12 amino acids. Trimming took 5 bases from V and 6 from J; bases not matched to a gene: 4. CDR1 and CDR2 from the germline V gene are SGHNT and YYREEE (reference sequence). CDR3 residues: CASSQRGREQYF. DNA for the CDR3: TGTGCCAGCAGTCAGCGGGGGCGCGAGCAGTACTTC.

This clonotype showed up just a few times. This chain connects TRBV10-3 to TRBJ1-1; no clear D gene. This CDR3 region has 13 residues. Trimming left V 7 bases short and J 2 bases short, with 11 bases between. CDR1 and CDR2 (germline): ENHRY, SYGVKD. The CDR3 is CAITGPTNTEAFF. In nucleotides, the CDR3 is TGTGCCATCACTGGACCAACTAACACTGAAGCTTTCTTT.

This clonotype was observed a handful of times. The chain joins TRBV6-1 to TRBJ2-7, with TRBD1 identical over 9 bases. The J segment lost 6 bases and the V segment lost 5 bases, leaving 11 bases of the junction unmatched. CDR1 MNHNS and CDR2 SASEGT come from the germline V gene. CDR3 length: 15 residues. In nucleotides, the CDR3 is TGTGCCAGCAGTAGATCCGGGACAGGGCATGGCGAGCAGTACTTC. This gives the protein CASSRSGTGHGEQYF.

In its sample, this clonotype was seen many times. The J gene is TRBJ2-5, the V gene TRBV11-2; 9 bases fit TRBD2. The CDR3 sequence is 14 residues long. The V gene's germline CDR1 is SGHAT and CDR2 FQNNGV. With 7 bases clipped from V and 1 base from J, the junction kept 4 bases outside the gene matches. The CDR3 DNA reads TGTGCCAGCACCCTAGCGGGAACCCAAGAGACCCAGTACTTC. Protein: CASTLAGTQETQYF.

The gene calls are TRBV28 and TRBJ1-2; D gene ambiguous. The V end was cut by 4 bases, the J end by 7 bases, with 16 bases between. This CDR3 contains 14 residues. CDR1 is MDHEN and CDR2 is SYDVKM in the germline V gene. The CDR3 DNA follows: TGTGCCAGCAGTTCCCCGGGTGGTGGGCTTGGCTACACCTTC. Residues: CASSSPGGGLGYTF.

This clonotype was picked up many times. The CDR3 bases are TGTGCCAGCAGCTTGGGGCAGGCTACTGAAGCTTTCTTT. It translates to CASSLGQATEAFF. This chain joins TRBV5-8 and TRBJ1-1, with unresolved D. CDR1 SGHTS and CDR2 YDEGEE come from the germline V gene. Trimming took off 0 bases at V and 5 bases at J, with 8 bases between the two ends. This CDR3 contains 13 residues. Full variable domain (outside the CDR3, taken from reference TRBV5-8 and TRBJ1-1): EAGVTQSPTHLIKTRGQQATLRCSPISGHTSVYWYQQALGLGLQFLLWYDEGEERNRGNFPPRFSGRQFPNYSSELNVNALELEDSALYLCASSLGQATEAFFGQGTRLTVV.

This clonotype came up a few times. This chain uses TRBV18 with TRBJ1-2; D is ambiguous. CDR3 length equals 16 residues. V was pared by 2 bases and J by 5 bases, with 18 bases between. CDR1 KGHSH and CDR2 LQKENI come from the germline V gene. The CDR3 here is CASSPSSAGGEYGYTF. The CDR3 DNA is TGTGCCAGCTCACCAAGTTCGGCAGGCGGGGAGTATGGCTACACCTTC.

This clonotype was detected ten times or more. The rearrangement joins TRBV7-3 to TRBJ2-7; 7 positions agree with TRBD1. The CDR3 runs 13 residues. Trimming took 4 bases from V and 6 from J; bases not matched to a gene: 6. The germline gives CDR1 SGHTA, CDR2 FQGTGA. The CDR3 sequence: CASSYNRDSEQYF. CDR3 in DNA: TGTGCCAGCAGCTACAACCGGGACAGCGAGCAGTACTTC.

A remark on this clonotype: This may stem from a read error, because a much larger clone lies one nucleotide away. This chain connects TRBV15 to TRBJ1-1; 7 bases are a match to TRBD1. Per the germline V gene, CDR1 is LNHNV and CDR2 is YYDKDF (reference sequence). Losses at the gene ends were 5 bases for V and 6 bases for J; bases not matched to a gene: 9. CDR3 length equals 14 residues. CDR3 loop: CATSVEQGKPEAFF. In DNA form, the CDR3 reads TGTGCCACCAGCGTCGAACAGGGGAAACCTGAAGCTTTCTTT.

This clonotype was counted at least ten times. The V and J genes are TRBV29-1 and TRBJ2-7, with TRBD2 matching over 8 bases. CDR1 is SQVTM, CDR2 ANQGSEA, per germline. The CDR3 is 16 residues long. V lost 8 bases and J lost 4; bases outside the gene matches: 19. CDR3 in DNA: TGCAGCCCACAAGTGGGACTGACTAGCGCCCAGTACGAGCAGTACTTC. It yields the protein CSPQVGLTSAQYEQYF.

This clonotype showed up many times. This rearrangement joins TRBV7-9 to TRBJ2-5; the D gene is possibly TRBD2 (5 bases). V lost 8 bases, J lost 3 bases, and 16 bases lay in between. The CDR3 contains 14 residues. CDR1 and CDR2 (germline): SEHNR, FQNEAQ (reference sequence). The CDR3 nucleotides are TGTGCCAGCCGGGCTTGGGGAGCCAAAGAGACCCAGTACTTC. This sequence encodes CASRAWGAKETQYF.

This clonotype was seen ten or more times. The DNA for the CDR3 is TGTGCCAGCAGCTTAGGGAGAGCGGGAGTGTACGAGCAGTACTTC. This codes for CASSLGRAGVYEQYF. V gene TRBV7-8 combines with J gene TRBJ2-7; 8 bases align to TRBD2. In germline, CDR1 is SGHVS, CDR2 FQNEAQ. Losses at the gene ends were 1 base for V and 4 bases for J; bases not matched to a gene: 6. CDR3 length: 15 residues.

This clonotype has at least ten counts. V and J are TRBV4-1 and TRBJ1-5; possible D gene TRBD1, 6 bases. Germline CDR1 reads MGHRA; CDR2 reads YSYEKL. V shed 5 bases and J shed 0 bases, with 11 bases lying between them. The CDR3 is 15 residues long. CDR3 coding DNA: TGCGCCAGCAGCTTCAGGGGATATAGCAATCAGCCCCAGCATTTT. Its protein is CASSFRGYSNQPQHF.

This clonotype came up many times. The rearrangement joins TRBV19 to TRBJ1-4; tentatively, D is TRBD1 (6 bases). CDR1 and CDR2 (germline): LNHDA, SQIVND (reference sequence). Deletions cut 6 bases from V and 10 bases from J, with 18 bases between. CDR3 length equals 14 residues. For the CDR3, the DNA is TGTGCCAGTAGCACCGGGACAACCGGAGGAAAACTGTTTTTT. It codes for CASSTGTTGGKLFF.

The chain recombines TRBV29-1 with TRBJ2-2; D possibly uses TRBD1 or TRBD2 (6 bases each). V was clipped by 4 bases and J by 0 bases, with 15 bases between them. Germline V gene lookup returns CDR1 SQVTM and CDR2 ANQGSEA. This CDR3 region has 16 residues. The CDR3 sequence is CSVALRGHANTGELFF. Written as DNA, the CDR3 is TGCAGCGTTGCCCTACGGGGGCACGCGAACACCGGGGAGCTGTTTTTT.

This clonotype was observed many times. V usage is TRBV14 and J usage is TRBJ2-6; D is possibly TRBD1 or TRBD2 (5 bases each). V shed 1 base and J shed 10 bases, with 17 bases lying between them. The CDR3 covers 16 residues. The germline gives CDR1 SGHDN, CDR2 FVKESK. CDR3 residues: CASSQVRGPWINVLTF. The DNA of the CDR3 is TGTGCCAGCAGCCAAGTACGGGGCCCCTGGATAAACGTCCTGACTTTC.